The 2 T cell receptor beta chains below were found in one sample sequenced in a study of T cells in Graves' hyperthyroidism and ophthalmopathy. RNA transcripts gave rise to amplified TCR beta CDR3 regions. During a first-round RT-PCR of the TCR CDR3, the HTBI primer set was used. TCRdb reprocessed the multiplex PCR reads via MiXCR and lists one record per CDR3 protein. The profile shows roughly 38,000 distinct CDR3 sequences, about 50% of them singletons. Source material: blood. These receptors all stem from a woman aged 45-60 years with Graves' hyperthyroidism that later progressed to Graves' ophthalmopathy.

To note about this clonotype: One junction end does not reproduce the germline sequence, and a read error may be involved. CDR3 sequence: CASNEVASSSYEQYF. DNA of the CDR3: TGTGCCAGCAATGAAGTAGCGTCAAGCTCCTACGAGCAGTACTTC. The V and J genes are TRBV2 and TRBJ2-7, with D possibly being TRBD2 (5 bases). This CDR3 comprises 15 residues. The germline V gene has CDR1 SNHLY and CDR2 FYNNEI. Variable domain in full (rest from reference TRBV2 and TRBJ2-7): EPEVTQTPSHQVTQMGQEVILRCVPISNHLYFYWYRQILGQKVEFLVSFYNNEISEKSEIFDDQFSVERPDGSNFTLKIRSTKLEDSAMYFCASNEVASSSYEQYFGPGTRLTVT.

V usage is TRBV7-2 and J usage is TRBJ2-1, with 13 bases aligning to TRBD2. The germline CDR1 and CDR2 sequences are SGHTA and FQGNSA. Trimming cost V 3 bases and J 8 bases; bases outside gene matches: 4. The CDR3 spans 15 residues. The CDR3 protein is CASSFGLAGADEQFF. In nucleotides, the CDR3 is TGTGCCAGCAGCTTCGGACTAGCGGGAGCGGATGAGCAGTTCTTC.